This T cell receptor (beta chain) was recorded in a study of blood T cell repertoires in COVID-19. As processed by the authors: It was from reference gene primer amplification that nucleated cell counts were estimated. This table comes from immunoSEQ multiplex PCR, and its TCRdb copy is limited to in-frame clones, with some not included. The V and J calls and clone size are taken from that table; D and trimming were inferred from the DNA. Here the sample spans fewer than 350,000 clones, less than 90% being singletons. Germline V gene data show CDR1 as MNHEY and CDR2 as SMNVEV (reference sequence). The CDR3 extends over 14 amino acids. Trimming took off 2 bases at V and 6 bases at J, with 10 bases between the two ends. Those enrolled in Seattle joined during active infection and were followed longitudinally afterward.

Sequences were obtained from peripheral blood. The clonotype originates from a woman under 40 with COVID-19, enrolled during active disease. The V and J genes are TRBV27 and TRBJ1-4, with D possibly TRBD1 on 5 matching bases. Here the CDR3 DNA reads TGTGCCAGCAGTTTACAGGGCGGATATGAAAAACTGTTTTTT. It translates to CASSLQGGYEKLFF.